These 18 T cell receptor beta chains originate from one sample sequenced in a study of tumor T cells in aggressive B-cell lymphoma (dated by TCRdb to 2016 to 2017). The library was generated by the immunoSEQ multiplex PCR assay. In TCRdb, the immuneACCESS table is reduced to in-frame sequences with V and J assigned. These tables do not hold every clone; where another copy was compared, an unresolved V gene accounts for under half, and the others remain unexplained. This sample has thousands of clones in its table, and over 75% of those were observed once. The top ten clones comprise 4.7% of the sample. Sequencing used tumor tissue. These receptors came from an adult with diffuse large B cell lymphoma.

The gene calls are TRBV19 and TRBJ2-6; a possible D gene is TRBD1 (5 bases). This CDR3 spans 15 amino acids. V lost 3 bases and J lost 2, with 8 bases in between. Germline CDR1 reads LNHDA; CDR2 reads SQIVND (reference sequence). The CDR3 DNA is TGTGCCAGTAGTATTCCCAGGGCTGGGGCCAACGTCCTGACTTTC. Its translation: CASSIPRAGANVLTF.

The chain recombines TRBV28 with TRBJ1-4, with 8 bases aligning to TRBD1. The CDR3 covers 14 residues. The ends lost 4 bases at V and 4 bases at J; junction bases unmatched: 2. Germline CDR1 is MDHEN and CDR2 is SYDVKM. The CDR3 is CASSSGQVNEKLFF. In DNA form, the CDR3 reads TGTGCCAGCAGTTCGGGACAGGTTAATGAAAAACTGTTTTTT.

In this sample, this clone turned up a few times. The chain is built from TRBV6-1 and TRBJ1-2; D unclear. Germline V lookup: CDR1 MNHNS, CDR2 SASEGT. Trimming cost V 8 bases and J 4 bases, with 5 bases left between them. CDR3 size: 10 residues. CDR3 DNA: TGTGCCAGCGGCCTCTATGGCTACACCTTC. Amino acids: CASGLYGYTF.

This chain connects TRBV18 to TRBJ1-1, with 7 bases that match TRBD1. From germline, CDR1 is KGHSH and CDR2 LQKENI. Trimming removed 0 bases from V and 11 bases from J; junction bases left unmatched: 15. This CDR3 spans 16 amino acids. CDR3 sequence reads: CASSPPLGQAPPGAFF. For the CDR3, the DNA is TGTGCCAGCTCACCACCTCTCGGACAGGCGCCGCCGGGGGCTTTCTTT.

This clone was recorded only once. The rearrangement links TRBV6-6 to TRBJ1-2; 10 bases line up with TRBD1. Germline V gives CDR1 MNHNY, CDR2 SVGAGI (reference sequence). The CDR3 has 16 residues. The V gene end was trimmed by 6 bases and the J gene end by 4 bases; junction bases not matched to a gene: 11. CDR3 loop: CASSPWDRGFSYGYTF. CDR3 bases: TGTGCCAGCAGCCCGTGGGACAGGGGTTTCTCCTATGGCTACACCTTC.

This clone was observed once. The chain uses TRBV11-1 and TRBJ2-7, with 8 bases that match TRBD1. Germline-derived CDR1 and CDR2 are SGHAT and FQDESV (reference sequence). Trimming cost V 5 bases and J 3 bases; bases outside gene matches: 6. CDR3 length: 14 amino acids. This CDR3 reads CASSPDRGGYEQYF. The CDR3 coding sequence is TGTGCCAGCAGCCCCGACAGGGGTGGCTACGAGCAGTACTTC.

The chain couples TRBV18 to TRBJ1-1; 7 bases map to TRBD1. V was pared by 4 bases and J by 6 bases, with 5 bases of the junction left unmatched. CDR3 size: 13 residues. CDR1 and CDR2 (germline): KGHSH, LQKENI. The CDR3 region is CASSQSQGSEAFF. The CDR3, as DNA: TGTGCCAGCTCACAGTCACAGGGGTCTGAAGCTTTCTTT.

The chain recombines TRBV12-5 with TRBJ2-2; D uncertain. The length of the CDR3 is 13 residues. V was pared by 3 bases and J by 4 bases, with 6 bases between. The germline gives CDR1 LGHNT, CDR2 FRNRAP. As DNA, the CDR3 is TGTGCTAGTGGTTTATCCAGCACCGGGGAGCTGTTTTTT. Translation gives CASGLSSTGELFF.

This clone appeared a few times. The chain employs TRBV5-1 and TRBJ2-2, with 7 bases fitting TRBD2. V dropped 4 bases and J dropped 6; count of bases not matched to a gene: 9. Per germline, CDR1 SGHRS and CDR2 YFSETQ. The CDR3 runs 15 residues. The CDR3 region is CASSPWEGRAGELFF. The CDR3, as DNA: TGCGCCAGCAGCCCCTGGGAGGGGCGGGCCGGGGAGCTGTTTTTT.

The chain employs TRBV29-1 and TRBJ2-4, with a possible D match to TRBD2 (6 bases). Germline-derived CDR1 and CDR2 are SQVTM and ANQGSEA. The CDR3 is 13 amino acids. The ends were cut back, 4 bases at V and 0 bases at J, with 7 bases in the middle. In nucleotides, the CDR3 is TGCAGCGTTGGAGCGGGAGCCAAAAACATTCAGTACTTC. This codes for CSVGAGAKNIQYF. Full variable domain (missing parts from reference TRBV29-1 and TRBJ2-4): SAVISQKPSRDICQRGTSLTIQCQVDSQVTMMFWYRQQPGQSLTLIATANQGSEATYESGFVIDKFPISRPNLTFSTLTVSNMSPEDSSIYLCSVGAGAKNIQYFGAGTRLSVL.

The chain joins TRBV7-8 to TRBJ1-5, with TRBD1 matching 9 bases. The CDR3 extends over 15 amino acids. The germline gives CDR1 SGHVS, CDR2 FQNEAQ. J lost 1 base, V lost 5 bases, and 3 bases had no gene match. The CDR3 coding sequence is TGTGCCAGCAGCCCCGGACAGGGGAGCAATCAGCCCCAGCATTTT. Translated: CASSPGQGSNQPQHF.

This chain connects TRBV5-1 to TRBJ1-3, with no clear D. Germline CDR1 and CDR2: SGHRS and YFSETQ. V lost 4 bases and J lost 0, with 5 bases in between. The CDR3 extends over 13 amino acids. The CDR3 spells CASSRFSGNTIYF. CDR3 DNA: TGCGCCAGCAGCCGTTTCTCTGGAAACACCATATATTTT.

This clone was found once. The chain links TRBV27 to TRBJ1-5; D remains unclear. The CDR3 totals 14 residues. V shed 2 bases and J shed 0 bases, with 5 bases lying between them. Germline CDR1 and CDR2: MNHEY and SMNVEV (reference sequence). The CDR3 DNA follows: TGTGCCAGCAGTTTACAGTATAGCAATCAGCCCCAGCATTTT. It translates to CASSLQYSNQPQHF.

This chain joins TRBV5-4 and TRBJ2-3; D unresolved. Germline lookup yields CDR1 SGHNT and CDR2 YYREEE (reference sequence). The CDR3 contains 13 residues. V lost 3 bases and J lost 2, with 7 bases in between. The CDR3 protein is CASSSQYTDTQYF. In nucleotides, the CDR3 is TGTGCCAGCAGCTCCCAGTACACAGATACGCAGTATTTT.

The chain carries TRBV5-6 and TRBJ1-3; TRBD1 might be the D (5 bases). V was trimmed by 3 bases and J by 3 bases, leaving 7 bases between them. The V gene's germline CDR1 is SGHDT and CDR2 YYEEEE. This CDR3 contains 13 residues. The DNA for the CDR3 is TGTGCCAGCAGCTCAGGGAATGGAAACACCATATATTTT. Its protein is CASSSGNGNTIYF.

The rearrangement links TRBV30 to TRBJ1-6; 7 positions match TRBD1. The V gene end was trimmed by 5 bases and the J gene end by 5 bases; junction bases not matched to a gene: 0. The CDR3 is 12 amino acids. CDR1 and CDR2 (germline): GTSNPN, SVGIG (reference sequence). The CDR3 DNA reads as TGTGCCTGGGGGACAGATAATTCACCCCTCCACTTT. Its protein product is CAWGTDNSPLHF.

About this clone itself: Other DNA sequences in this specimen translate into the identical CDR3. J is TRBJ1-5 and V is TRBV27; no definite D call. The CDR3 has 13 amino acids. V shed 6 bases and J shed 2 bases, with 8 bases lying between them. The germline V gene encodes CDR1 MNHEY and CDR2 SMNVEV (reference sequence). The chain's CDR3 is CASSFGGNQPQHF. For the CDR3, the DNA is TGTGCCAGCAGCTTCGGTGGCAATCAGCCCCAGCATTTT.

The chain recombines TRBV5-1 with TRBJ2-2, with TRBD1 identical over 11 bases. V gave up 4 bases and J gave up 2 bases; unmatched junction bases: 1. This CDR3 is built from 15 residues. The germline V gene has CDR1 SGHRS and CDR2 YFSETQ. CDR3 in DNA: TGCGCCAGCAGCGGGACAGGGGGAAACACCGGGGAGCTGTTTTTT. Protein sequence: CASSGTGGNTGELFF.